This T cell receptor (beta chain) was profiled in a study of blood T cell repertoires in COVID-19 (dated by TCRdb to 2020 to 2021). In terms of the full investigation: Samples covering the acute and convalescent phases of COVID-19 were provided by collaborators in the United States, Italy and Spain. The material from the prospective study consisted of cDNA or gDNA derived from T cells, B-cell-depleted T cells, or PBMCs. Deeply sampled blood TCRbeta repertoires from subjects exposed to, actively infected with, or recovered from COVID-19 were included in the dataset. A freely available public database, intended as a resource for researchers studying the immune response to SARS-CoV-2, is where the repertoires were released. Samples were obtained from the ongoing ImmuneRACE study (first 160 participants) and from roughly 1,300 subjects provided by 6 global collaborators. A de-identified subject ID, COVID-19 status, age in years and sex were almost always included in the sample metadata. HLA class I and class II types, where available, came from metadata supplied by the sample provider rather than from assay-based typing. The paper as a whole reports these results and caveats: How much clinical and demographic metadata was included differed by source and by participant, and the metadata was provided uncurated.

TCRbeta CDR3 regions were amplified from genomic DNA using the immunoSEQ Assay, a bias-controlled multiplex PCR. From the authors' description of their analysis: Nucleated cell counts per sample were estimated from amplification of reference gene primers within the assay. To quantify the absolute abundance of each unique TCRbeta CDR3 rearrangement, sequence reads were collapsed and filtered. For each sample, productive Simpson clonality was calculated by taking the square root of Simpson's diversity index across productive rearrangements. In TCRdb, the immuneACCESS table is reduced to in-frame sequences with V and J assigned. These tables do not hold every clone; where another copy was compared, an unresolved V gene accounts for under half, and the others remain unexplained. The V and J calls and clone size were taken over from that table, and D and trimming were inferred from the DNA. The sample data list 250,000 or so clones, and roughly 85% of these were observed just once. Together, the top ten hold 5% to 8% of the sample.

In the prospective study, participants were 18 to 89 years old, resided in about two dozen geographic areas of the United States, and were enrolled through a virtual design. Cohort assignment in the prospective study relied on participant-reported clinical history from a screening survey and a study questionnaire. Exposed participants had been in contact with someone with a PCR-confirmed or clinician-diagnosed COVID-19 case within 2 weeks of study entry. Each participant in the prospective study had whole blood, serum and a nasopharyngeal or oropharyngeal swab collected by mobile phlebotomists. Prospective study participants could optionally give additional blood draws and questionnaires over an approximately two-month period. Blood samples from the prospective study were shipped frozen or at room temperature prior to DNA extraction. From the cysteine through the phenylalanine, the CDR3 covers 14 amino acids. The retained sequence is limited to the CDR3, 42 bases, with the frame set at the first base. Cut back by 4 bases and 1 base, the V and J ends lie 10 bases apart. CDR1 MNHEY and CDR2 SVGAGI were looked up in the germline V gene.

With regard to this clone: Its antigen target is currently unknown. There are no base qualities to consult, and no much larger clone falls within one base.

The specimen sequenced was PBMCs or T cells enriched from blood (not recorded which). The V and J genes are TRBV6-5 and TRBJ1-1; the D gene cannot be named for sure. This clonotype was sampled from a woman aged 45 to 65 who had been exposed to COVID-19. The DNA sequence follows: TGTGCCAGCAGTTTAGGACGGGGGAACACTGAAGCTTTCTTT. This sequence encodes CASSLGRGNTEAFF.